Sequencing of this TCR beta chain was carried out in a study of early T cells in non-severe SARS-CoV-2 infection. Study background: Sequencing targeted bulk RNA from unsorted whole blood, leaving chains unpaired.

The V gene's germline CDR1 is SGHAT and CDR2 FQNNGV. J was trimmed by 0 bases and V by 4 bases; bases with no gene match: 8. This CDR3 has 19 residues. TCRdb ran MiXCR on the 5' RACE reads and lists one entry per CDR3 protein. The sample holds approximately 76,000 distinct CDR3 sequences, 9% to 13% seen once. This clonotype was seen repeatedly, ten times or more. Sequenced: whole blood. The chain joins TRBV11-2 to TRBJ2-2; 13 bases are shared with TRBD2. The sequence derives from an adult who was a healthcare worker with PCR-confirmed SARS-CoV-2 infection or an uninfected control (not recorded which). The CDR3 region has the DNA TGTGCCAGCAGCTCCTCGGGACTAGCGGGGCCGTCGAACACCGGGGAGCTGTTTTTT. This gives the protein CASSSSGLAGPSNTGELFF.